Below, 32 T cell receptor beta chains from the same sample are listed, as sequenced in a study of blood T cell repertoires in COVID-19. The table came from immunoSEQ multiplex PCR; TCRdb's copy has only in-frame clones and leaves some out. Among about 76,000 clones listed, nearly 80% were seen once. The sample consisted of peripheral blood. The receptors were sampled from a human donor in a cohort sampled during active COVID-19.

This rearrangement joins TRBV27 to TRBJ2-6; no clear D. Per the germline V gene, CDR1 is MNHEY and CDR2 is SMNVEV (reference sequence). Trimming stripped 5 bases from V and 0 bases from J, with 11 bases between. The CDR3 is made up of 16 amino acids. CDR3 bases: TGTGCCAGCAGTCGCGCCCTGAACTCTGGGGCCAACGTCCTGACTTTC. It encodes CASSRALNSGANVLTF.

The chain uses TRBV25-1 and TRBJ1-1; TRBD1 aligns across 7 bases. In germline, CDR1 is MGHDK, CDR2 SYGVNS. The CDR3 has 15 residues. Germline trimming cut 5 bases from V and 1 base from J; bases unmatched to any gene: 7. The CDR3 nucleotides read TGTGCCAGCAGTCCTCTTAGGGACAGGAACACTGAAGCTTTCTTT. Its protein product is CASSPLRDRNTEAFF.

This sequence joins TRBV19 and TRBJ1-5, with a weak D call TRBD1 (6 bases). Germline CDR1 reads LNHDA; CDR2 reads SQIVND (reference sequence). CDR3 length: 15 amino acids. V shed 9 bases and J shed 7 bases, with 22 bases lying between them. The CDR3 region has the DNA TGTGCCAGCGGTCGGGGAACAGGGAATGAACAGCCCCAGCATTTT. It encodes CASGRGTGNEQPQHF.

This clone was picked up one time. The chain carries TRBV5-1 and TRBJ2-2; weak D call: TRBD1 (6 bases). V was clipped by 4 bases and J by 3 bases, with 10 bases between them. The CDR3 loop spans 14 amino acids. Germline values: CDR1 SGHRS, CDR2 YFSETQ. The CDR3 loop is CASSRDRYTGELFF. CDR3 coding DNA: TGCGCCAGCAGCCGCGACAGGTACACCGGGGAGCTGTTTTTT.

The genes are TRBV7-9 and TRBJ2-3; D is unresolved. The CDR3 is 14 residues long. Germline V lookup: CDR1 SEHNR, CDR2 FQNEAQ (reference sequence). V lost 5 bases and J 1 base, leaving 10 bases between the germline ends. The CDR3 protein is CASSRVGGTDTQYF. For the CDR3, the DNA is TGTGCCAGCAGCAGGGTGGGCGGCACAGATACGCAGTATTTT.

The chain has TRBV3-1 (or the pseudogene TRBV3-2) and TRBJ2-2, with 8 nucleotides matching TRBD2. The CDR3 contains 18 residues. Trimming cost V 2 bases and J 2 bases; bases outside gene matches: 10. Germline CDR1 is LGHDT and CDR2 is YNNKEL (reference sequence). CDR3 region: CASSQSKRETYNTGELFF. The CDR3 coding sequence is TGTGCCAGCAGCCAATCTAAGCGGGAGACATACAACACCGGGGAGCTGTTTTTT.

This chain links TRBV30 with TRBJ2-3; 13 nucleotides align to TRBD2. V lost 0 bases, J lost 9 bases, and 9 bases stayed unmatched. Germline V CDR1 and CDR2: GTSNPN, SVGIG (reference sequence). This CDR3 is 16 amino acids long. CDR3 residues: CAWSVGTSGASKTQYF. As DNA, the CDR3 is TGTGCCTGGAGTGTAGGGACTAGCGGGGCCTCGAAGACGCAGTATTTT. The full variable domain, in which reference TRBV30 and TRBJ2-3 provide the parts outside the CDR3, is SQTIHQWPATLVQPVGSPLSLECTVEGTSNPNLYWYRQAAGRGLQLLFYSVGIGQISSEVPQNLSASRPQDRQFILSSKKLLLSDSGFYLCAWSVGTSGASKTQYFGPGTRLTVL.

The rearrangement joins TRBV5-5 to TRBJ1-4; D uncertain. The CDR3 covers 12 residues. Germline CDR1 SGHKS, CDR2 YYEKEE (reference sequence). Trimming took off 1 base at V and 8 bases at J, with 6 bases between the two ends. DNA of the CDR3: TGTGCCAGCAGCTTGTTTGGCGAAAAACTGTTTTTT. This codes for CASSLFGEKLFF.

The chain links TRBV6-2 or TRBV6-3 to TRBJ2-1; 11 nucleotides line up with TRBD1. Germline-derived CDR1 and CDR2 are MNHEY and SVGEGT. The CDR3 covers 17 residues. J gave up 9 bases and V 4 bases, and 14 bases lay outside the gene matches. The CDR3 region has the DNA TGTGCCAGCAGTTTCAAACATGGACAGGGGGCTAGGGGTGAGCAGTTCTTC. It specifies CASSFKHGQGARGEQFF.

CDR3 sequence: CASSARQRGGVQWDTQYF. CDR3 sequence (DNA): TGTGCCAGCAGCGCCCGACAGCGGGGGGGCGTTCAATGGGATACGCAGTATTTT. The chain couples TRBV9 to TRBJ2-3, with 10 bases lining up with TRBD2. With V trimmed by 3 bases and J by 6 bases, 16 bases remained unmatched. This CDR3 is built from 18 residues. CDR1 is SGDLS, CDR2 YYNGEE, per germline.

The V and J genes are TRBV19 and TRBJ2-1; the match to TRBD2 covers 7 bases. After removal of 0 bases from V and 4 bases from J, the junction contained 9 bases not matched to a gene. CDR3 length equals 17 residues. Germline CDR1 and CDR2: LNHDA and SQIVND (reference sequence). The CDR3, as DNA: TGTGCCAGTAGTATAGAACCCACCGGGACTATTTACAATGAGCAGTTCTTC. Its protein product is CASSIEPTGTIYNEQFF.

This clone was observed a handful of times. In DNA form, the CDR3 reads TGTGCCAGCAGCCAGTTAACGGGAAACTACGAGCAGTACTTC. As protein: CASSQLTGNYEQYF. This chain uses TRBV3-1 (or the pseudogene TRBV3-2) with TRBJ2-7; weak D call: TRBD2 (5 bases). CDR3 size: 14 residues. The germline gives CDR1 LGHDT, CDR2 YNNKEL (reference sequence). Trimming removed 3 bases at V and 3 bases at J, with 12 bases between.

The chain is built from TRBV11-2 and TRBJ2-1; 10 bases are a match to TRBD2. The germline V gene has CDR1 SGHAT and CDR2 FQNNGV. The CDR3 contains 15 residues. The junction had 7 bases not matched to a gene; V was cut back by 4 bases and J by 7 bases. Here the CDR3 reads CASSYTGLAWNEQFF. The CDR3 nucleotides read TGTGCCAGCAGCTATACGGGACTAGCGTGGAATGAGCAGTTCTTC.

The J gene is TRBJ1-2, the V gene TRBV29-1; 9 positions match TRBD1. From germline, CDR1 is SQVTM and CDR2 ANQGSEA. The CDR3 consists of 13 residues. V lost 4 bases to trimming and J lost 4 bases; unmatched junction nucleotides: 4. CDR3 protein: CSVGKTGGYGYTF. The CDR3 coding sequence is TGCAGCGTTGGAAAGACAGGGGGCTATGGCTACACCTTC.

The rearrangement joins TRBV5-6 to TRBJ2-5; D remains unclear. Trimming removed 0 bases at V and 3 bases at J, with 6 bases between. The CDR3 consists of 13 residues. The germline gives CDR1 SGHDT, CDR2 YYEEEE. The CDR3 DNA sequence: TGTGCCAGCAGCTTGGTCCGGGAAGAGACCCAGTACTTC. Its translation is CASSLVREETQYF.

This clone was counted a few times. This sequence joins TRBV5-1 and TRBJ2-3, with D hard to call. With 4 bases removed from V and 5 bases from J, the gap between germline ends came to 11 bases. CDR1 SGHRS and CDR2 YFSETQ come from the germline V gene. This CDR3 contains 13 residues. This CDR3 reads CASSLRPGDTQYF. The CDR3 DNA reads as TGCGCCAGCAGCCTGAGGCCGGGAGATACGCAGTATTTT.

The V call is TRBV19, the J call TRBJ1-5; D is undetermined. Between the trimmed V and J ends, which lost 7 bases and 5 bases, there was a span of 15 bases. Germline CDR1 and CDR2: LNHDA and SQIVND (reference sequence). This CDR3 contains 14 residues. CDR3 in amino acids: CASTPRAEYQPQHF. The CDR3 DNA follows: TGTGCCAGTACCCCGCGGGCCGAGTATCAGCCCCAGCATTTT. Complete variable domain (other parts from reference TRBV19 and TRBJ1-5): DGGITQSPKYLFRKEGQNVTLSCEQNLNHDAMYWYRQDPGQGLRLIYYSQIVNDFQKGDIAEGYSVSREKKESFPLTVTSAQKNPTAFYLCASTPRAEYQPQHFGDGTRLSIL.

V usage is TRBV11-3 and J usage is TRBJ2-1, with 8 bases matching TRBD2. The junction had 7 bases not matched to a gene; V was cut back by 5 bases and J by 4 bases. Germline CDR1 is SGHNT and CDR2 is YENEEA. The CDR3 extends over 15 amino acids. DNA for the CDR3: TGTGCCAGCAGCGCGGGACTAGACCCTTACAATGAGCAGTTCTTC. Translation gives CASSAGLDPYNEQFF.

The genes are TRBV18 and TRBJ2-5; TRBD2 is a possible D gene (6 bases). V was trimmed by 3 bases and J by 7 bases, leaving 12 bases between them. The CDR3 sequence is 13 residues long. The germline V gene encodes CDR1 KGHSH and CDR2 LQKENI. The CDR3 region has the DNA TGTGCCAGCTCACCGGTTGTCGGGGGGACCCAGTACTTC. Its translation is CASSPVVGGTQYF.

This clone was counted a few times. In nucleotides, the CDR3 is TGTGCCAGTAGTCTCACAGGGAGAAATCAGCCCCAGCATTTT. Residues: CASSLTGRNQPQHF. The J gene is TRBJ1-5, the V gene TRBV19; D is possibly TRBD1 (6 bases). The CDR3 is made up of 14 amino acids. V lost 5 bases to trimming and J lost 4 bases, with 12 bases between them. The germline CDR1 and CDR2 sequences are LNHDA and SQIVND (reference sequence). Supplemented by reference TRBV19 and TRBJ1-5, the full variable domain reads DGGITQSPKYLFRKEGQNVTLSCEQNLNHDAMYWYRQDPGQGLRLIYYSQIVNDFQKGDIAEGYSVSREKKESFPLTVTSAQKNPTAFYLCASSLTGRNQPQHFGDGTRLSIL.

J is TRBJ2-7 and V is TRBV7-8; D perhaps matches TRBD1 (5 bases). Germline values: CDR1 SGHVS, CDR2 FQNEAQ. The V end lost 1 base, the J end lost 6 bases, and 13 bases lay between the germline ends. This CDR3 has 14 residues. CDR3 region: CASSLGRYQGEQYF. CDR3 DNA sequence: TGTGCCAGCAGCTTAGGGAGATACCAGGGCGAGCAGTACTTC.

Of note for this clone: An end of the junction differs from the germline gene, which may be a read error. The V call is TRBV14, the J call TRBJ2-5; D not certain. Germline V gene data show CDR1 as SGHDN and CDR2 as FVKESK. This CDR3 has 15 residues. In nucleotides, the CDR3 is TGTGCCAGCAGCCAAGAACCCAGGCCTCAAGAGATCCAGTACTTC. Translation gives CASSQEPRPQEIQYF.

The rearrangement joins TRBV28 to TRBJ1-2, with 7 bases fitting TRBD1. The germline CDR1 and CDR2 sequences are MDHEN and SYDVKM. V gave up 7 bases and J gave up 0 bases; unmatched junction bases: 14. CDR3 length: 17 residues. CDR3 protein: CASINTGATNSNYGYTF. In DNA, the CDR3 is TGTGCCAGCATCAACACAGGGGCGACGAATTCTAACTATGGCTACACCTTC.

The chain joins TRBV20-1 to TRBJ2-5; the match to TRBD1 covers 8 bases. The V segment lost 3 bases and the J segment 2 bases; nucleotides outside the gene matches: 11. Germline V gene lookup returns CDR1 DFQATT and CDR2 SNEGSKA (reference sequence). There are 16 residues in the CDR3. For the CDR3, the DNA is TGCAGTGCTAGTGGGGCAGGGGGCGAGCGGCAAGAGACCCAGTACTTC. Its protein is CSASGAGGERQETQYF.

In DNA form, the CDR3 reads TGTGCCAGCAGCCCCTCCTCCCCGGGGTCAGATACGCAGTATTTT. This gives the protein CASSPSSPGSDTQYF. The rearrangement joins TRBV7-3 to TRBJ2-3, with a possible D match to TRBD2 (5 bases). The ends were cut back, 5 bases at V and 4 bases at J, with 16 bases in the middle. Germline V lookup: CDR1 SGHTA, CDR2 FQGTGA. The CDR3 extends over 15 amino acids.

This clone has a handful of counts. The V gene is TRBV14, the J gene TRBJ1-3; D is ambiguous. The CDR3 covers 17 residues. CDR1 is SGHDN, CDR2 FVKESK, per germline. Trimming took off 0 bases at V and 5 bases at J, with 17 bases between the two ends. DNA of the CDR3: TGTGCCAGCAGCCAAGACATCTCGGGTGGGAGAAGAAACACCATATATTTT. It is translated as CASSQDISGGRRNTIYF.

The CDR3 sequence is CASSLTRPSTDTQYF. In nucleotides, the CDR3 is TGTGCCAGCAGCCTTACTCGTCCTAGCACAGATACGCAGTATTTT. V is TRBV14 and J is TRBJ2-3, with no clear D. V was trimmed by 4 bases and J by 0 bases, leaving 11 bases between them. The CDR3 loop spans 15 amino acids. The germline V gene encodes CDR1 SGHDN and CDR2 FVKESK.

The V gene is TRBV7-9, the J gene TRBJ2-1; 15 bases are shared with TRBD2. The germline V gene has CDR1 SEHNR and CDR2 FQNEAQ (reference sequence). The length of the CDR3 is 15 residues. V shed 3 bases, J shed 10 bases, and the junction held 4 bases outside the gene matches. CDR3 in DNA: TGTGCCAGCAGCTTTCGGACTAGCGGGAGGGGCGAGCAGTTCTTC. This translates into CASSFRTSGRGEQFF.

This clone was observed a few times. The chain combines TRBV5-6 with TRBJ2-1, with D unresolved. This CDR3 has 15 residues. CDR1 and CDR2 (germline): SGHDT, YYEEEE. Trimming took off 2 bases at V and 0 bases at J, with 9 bases between the two ends. This chain's CDR3 is CASSFYSSSYNEQFF. CDR3 sequence (DNA): TGTGCCAGCAGCTTTTACAGTAGCTCCTACAATGAGCAGTTCTTC.

The chain combines TRBV5-6 with TRBJ2-2, with 14 bases that match TRBD2. Germline CDR1 is SGHDT and CDR2 is YYEEEE. The trim removed 4 bases at V and 6 bases at J, leaving 11 bases unmatched. CDR3 length: 18 amino acids. The CDR3 bases are TGTGCCAGCAGCAAATACGGGACTAGCGGGAGTTGGGCCGGGGAGCTGTTTTTT. It is translated as CASSKYGTSGSWAGELFF.

The gene calls are TRBV6-6 and TRBJ1-1, with 9 bases fitting TRBD1. V shed 5 bases, J shed 11 bases, and the junction held 9 bases outside the gene matches. The germline gives CDR1 MNHNY, CDR2 SVGAGI (reference sequence). This CDR3 is built from 13 residues. CDR3: CASSTRDRERAFF. CDR3 bases: TGTGCCAGCAGTACCCGGGACAGGGAACGCGCTTTCTTT.

The sample holds a few counts of this clone. The chain links TRBV7-6 to TRBJ1-3, with 7 nucleotides matching TRBD1. CDR1 and CDR2 (germline): SGHVS, FNYEAQ. The CDR3 covers 15 residues. The ends lost 4 bases at V and 1 base at J; junction bases unmatched: 4. The DNA of the CDR3 is TGTGCCAGCAGCTCGCAACAGGGGTCTGGAAACACCATATATTTT. It translates to CASSSQQGSGNTIYF.